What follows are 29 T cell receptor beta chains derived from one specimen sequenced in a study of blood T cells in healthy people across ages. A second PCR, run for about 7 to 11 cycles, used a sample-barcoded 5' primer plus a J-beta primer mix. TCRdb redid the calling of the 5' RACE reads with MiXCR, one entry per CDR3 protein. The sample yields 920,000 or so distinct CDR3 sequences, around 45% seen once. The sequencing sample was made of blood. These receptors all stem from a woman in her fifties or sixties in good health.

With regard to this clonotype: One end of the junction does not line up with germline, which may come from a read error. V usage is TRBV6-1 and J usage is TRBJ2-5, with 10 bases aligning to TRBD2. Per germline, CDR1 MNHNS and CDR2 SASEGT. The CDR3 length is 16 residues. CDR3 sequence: CACRKVSGRDGETQYF. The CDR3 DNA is TGTGCCTGCAGAAAAGTGAGCGGGAGGGACGGGGAGACCCAGTACTTC.

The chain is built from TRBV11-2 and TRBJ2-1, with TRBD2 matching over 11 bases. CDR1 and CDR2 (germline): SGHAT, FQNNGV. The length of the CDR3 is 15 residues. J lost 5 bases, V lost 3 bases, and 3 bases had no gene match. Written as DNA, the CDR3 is TGTGCCAGCAGCTTGGGACTAGCGGTAGACAATGAGCAGTTCTTC. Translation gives CASSLGLAVDNEQFF. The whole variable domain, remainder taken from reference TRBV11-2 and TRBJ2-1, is EAGVAQSPRYKIIEKRQSVAFWCNPISGHATLYWYQQILGQGPKLLIQFQNNGVVDDSQLPKDRFSAERLKGVDSTLKIQPAKLEDSAVYLCASSLGLAVDNEQFFGPGTRLTVL.

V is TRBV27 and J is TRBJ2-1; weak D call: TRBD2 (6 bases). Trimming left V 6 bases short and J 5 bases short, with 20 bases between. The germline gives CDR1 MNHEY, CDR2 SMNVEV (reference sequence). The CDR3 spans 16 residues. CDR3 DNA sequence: TGTGCCAGCAGGCGGACCCGGGACTCCGGCCACAATGAGCAGTTCTTC. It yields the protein CASRRTRDSGHNEQFF.

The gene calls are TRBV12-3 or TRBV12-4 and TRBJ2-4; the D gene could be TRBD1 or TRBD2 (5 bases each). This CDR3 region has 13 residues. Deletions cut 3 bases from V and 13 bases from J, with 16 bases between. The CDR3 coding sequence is TGTGCCAGCAGTTTTGGGGACGTGGCGGAGCAGTACTTC. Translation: CASSFGDVAEQYF.

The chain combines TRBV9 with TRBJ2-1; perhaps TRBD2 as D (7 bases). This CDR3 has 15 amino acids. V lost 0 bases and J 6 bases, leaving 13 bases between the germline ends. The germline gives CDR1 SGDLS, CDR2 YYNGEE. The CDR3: CASSVGRRGGNEQFF. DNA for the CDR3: TGTGCCAGCAGCGTAGGGAGGAGGGGGGGCAATGAGCAGTTCTTC.

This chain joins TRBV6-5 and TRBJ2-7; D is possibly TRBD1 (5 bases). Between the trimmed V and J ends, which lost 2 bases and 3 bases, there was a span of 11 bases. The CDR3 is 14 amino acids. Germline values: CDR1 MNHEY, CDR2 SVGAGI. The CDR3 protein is CASSYGAQGYEQYF. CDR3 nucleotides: TGTGCCAGCAGTTACGGAGCGCAGGGCTACGAGCAGTACTTC.

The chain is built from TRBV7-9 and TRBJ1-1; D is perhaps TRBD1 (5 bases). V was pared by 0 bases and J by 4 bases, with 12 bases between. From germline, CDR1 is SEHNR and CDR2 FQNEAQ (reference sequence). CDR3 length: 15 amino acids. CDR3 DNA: TGTGCCAGCAGCTTAGCTGGGGGAGCGGGCACTGAAGCTTTCTTT. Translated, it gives CASSLAGGAGTEAFF.

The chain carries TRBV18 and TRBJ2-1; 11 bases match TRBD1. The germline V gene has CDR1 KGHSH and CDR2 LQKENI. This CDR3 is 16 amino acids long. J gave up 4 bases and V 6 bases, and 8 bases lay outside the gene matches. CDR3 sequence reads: CASSPLGTGGYNEQFF. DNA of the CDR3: TGTGCCAGCTCGCCTCTAGGGACAGGGGGTTACAATGAGCAGTTCTTC.

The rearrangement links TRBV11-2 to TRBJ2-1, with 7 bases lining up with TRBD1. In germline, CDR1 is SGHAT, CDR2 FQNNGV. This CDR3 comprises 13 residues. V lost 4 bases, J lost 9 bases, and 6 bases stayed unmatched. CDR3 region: CASSYHRGTEQFF. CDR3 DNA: TGTGCCAGCAGCTACCACAGGGGAACTGAGCAGTTCTTC.

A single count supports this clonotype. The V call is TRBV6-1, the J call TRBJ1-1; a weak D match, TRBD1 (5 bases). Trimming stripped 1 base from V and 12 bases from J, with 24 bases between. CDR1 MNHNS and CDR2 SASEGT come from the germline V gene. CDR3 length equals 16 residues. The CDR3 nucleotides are TGTGCCAGCAGTGAAGTAAGAGGTAGGCAGGGCGCAAAGTCTTTCTTT. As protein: CASSEVRGRQGAKSFF.

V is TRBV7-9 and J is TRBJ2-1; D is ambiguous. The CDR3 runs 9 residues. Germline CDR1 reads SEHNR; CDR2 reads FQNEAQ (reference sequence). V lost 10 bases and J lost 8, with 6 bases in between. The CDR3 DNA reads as TGTGCCACTTCTGATGAGCAGTTCTTC. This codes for CATSDEQFF.

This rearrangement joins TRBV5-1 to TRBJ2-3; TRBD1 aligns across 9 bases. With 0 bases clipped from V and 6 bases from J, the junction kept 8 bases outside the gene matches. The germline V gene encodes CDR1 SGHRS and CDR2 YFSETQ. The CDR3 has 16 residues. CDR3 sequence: CASSLDDGTGLDTQYF. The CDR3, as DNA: TGCGCCAGCAGCTTGGACGACGGGACAGGGTTGGATACGCAGTATTTT.

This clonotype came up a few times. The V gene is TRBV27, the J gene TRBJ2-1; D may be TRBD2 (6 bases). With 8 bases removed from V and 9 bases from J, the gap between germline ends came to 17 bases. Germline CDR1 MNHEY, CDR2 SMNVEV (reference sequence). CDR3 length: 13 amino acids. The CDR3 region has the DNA TGTGCCAGCTCCGGTTGGGGGGAACCTGAGCAGTTCTTC. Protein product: CASSGWGEPEQFF.

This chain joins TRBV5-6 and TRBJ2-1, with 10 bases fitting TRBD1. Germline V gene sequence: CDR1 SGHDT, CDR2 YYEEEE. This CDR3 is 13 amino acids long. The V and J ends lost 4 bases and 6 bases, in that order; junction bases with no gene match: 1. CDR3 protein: CASSRTGGNEQFF. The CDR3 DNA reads TGTGCCAGCAGCCGGACAGGGGGCAATGAGCAGTTCTTC. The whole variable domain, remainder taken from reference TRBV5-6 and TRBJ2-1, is DAGVTQSPTHLIKTRGQQVTLRCSPKSGHDTVSWYQQALGQGPQFIFQYYEEEERQRGNFPDRFSGHQFPNYSSELNVNALLLGDSALYLCASSRTGGNEQFFGPGTRLTVL.

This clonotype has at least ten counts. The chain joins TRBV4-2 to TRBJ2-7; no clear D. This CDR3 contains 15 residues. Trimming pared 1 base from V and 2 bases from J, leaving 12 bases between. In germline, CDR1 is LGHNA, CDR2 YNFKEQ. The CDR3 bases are TGTGCCAGCAGCCAAGGTACGGGCCACCCCTACGAGCAGTACTTC. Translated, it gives CASSQGTGHPYEQYF.

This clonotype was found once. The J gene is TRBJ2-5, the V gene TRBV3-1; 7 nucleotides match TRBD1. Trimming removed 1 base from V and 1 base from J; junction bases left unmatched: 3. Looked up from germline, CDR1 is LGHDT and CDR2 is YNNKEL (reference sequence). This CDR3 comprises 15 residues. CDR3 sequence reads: CASSQGTGVQETQYF. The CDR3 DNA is TGTGCCAGCAGCCAAGGAACAGGGGTCCAAGAGACCCAGTACTTC.

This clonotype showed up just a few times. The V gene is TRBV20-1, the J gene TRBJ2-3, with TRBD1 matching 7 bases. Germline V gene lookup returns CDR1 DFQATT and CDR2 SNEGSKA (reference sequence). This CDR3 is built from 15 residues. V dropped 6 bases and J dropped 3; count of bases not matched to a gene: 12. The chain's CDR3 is CSAGPVTGKTDTQYF. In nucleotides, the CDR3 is TGCAGTGCGGGCCCCGTGACAGGGAAGACAGATACGCAGTATTTT.

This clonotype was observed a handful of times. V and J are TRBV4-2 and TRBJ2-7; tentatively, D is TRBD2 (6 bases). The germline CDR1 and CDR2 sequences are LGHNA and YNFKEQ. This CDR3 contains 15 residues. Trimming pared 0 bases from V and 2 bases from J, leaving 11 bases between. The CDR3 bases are TGTGCCAGCAGCCAAGAGAATAGCGGTACCTACGAGCAGTACTTC. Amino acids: CASSQENSGTYEQYF.

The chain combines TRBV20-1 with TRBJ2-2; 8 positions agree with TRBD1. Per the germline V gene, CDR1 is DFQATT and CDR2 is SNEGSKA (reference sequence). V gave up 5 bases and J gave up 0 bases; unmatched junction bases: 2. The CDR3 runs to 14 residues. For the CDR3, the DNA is TGCAGTGCTGGACAGGGTGCGAACACCGGGGAGCTGTTTTTT. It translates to CSAGQGANTGELFF.

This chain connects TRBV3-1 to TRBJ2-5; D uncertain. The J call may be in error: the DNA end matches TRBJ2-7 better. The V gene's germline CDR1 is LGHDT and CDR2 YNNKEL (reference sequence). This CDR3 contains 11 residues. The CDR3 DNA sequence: TGTGCCACCGGGCCCGTCTACGAGCAGTACTTC. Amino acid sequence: CATGPVYEQYF.

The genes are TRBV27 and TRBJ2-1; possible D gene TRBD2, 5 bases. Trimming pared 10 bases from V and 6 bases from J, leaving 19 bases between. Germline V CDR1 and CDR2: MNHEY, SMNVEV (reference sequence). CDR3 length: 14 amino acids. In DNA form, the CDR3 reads TGTGCCAACAAGGGTCGGGGTTCCGGCAATGAGCAGTTCTTC. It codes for CANKGRGSGNEQFF.

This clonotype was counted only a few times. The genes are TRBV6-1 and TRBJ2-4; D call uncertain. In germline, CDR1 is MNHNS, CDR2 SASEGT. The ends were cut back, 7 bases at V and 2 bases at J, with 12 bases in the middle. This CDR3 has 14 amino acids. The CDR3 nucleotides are TGTGCCAGCACTCCCCCGGGTACCAAAAACATTCAGTACTTC. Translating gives CASTPPGTKNIQYF.

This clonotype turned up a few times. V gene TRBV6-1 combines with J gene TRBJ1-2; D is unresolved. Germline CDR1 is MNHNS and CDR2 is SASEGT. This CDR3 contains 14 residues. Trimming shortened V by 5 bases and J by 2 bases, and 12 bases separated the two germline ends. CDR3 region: CASSPRGGNYGYTF. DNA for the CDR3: TGTGCCAGCAGTCCGCGGGGAGGAAACTATGGCTACACCTTC.

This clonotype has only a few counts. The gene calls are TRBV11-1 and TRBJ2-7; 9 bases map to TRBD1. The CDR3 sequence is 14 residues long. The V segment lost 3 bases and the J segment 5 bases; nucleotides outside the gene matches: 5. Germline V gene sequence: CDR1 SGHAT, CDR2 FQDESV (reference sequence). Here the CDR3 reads CASSFRDRVHEQYF. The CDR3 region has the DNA TGTGCCAGCAGCTTTCGGGACAGGGTCCACGAGCAGTACTTC.

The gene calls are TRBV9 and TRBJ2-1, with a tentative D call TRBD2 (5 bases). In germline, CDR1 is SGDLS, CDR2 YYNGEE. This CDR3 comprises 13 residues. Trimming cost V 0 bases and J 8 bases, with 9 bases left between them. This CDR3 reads CASSVGLLHEQFF. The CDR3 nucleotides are TGTGCCAGCAGCGTAGGACTACTCCATGAGCAGTTCTTC.

CDR3 nucleotides: TGTGCCAGCAGCACCGAGCGCGCCTACAATGAGCAGTTCTTC. Protein sequence: CASSTERAYNEQFF. This sequence joins TRBV5-5 and TRBJ2-1, with D unresolved. The V gene's germline CDR1 is SGHKS and CDR2 YYEKEE (reference sequence). This CDR3 contains 14 residues. The ends were cut back, 4 bases at V and 2 bases at J, with 10 bases in the middle.

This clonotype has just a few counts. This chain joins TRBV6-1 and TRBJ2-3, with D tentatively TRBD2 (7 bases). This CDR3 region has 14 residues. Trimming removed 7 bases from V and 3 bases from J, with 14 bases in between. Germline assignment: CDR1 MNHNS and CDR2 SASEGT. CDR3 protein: CASNPGGPTDTQYF. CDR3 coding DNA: TGTGCCAGCAATCCGGGGGGCCCGACAGATACGCAGTATTTT.

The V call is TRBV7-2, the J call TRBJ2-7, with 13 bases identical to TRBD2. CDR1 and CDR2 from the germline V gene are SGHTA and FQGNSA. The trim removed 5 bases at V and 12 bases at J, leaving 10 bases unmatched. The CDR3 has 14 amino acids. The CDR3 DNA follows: TGTGCCAGCAGCAGCGCCGGGACTAGCGGGATGAGGTACTTC. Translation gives CASSSAGTSGMRYF. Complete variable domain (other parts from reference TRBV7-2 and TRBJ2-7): GAGVSQSPSNKVTEKGKDVELRCDPISGHTALYWYRQSLGQGLEFLIYFQGNSAPDKSGLPSDRFSAERTGGSVSTLTIQRTQQEDSAVYLCASSSAGTSGMRYFGPGTRLTVT.

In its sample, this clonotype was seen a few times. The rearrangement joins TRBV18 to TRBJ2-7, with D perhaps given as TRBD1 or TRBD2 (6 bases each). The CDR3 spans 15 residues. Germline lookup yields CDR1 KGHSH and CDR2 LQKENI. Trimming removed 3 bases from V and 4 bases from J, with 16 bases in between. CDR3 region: CASSPLPGDKYEQYF. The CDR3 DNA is TGTGCCAGCTCACCGTTACCGGGGGACAAATACGAGCAGTACTTC.